This entry features one T cell receptor (beta chain) sequence. Clones were sequenced by immunoSEQ multiplex PCR, and TCRdb holds only the in-frame ones, with some missing. Of around 260,000 clones listed, approximately 91% are singletons. Recruited during active infection, patients (from Seattle) were subsequently followed longitudinally. The data originate from a study of blood T cell repertoires in COVID-19. In the study overall: COVID-19 samples from acute and convalescent phases originated in the United States, Italy and Spain. Sample material is recorded as cDNA or gDNA derived from T cells, B-cell-depleted T cells, or PBMCs.

This receptor was identified in a woman between 25 and 40 years old with COVID-19, enrolled during active disease. Sample: peripheral blood.

CDR3 in amino acids: CASSILGQKPANEKLFF. Written as DNA, the CDR3 is TGTGCCAGTAGTATCTTGGGGCAGAAACCGGCTAATGAAAAACTGTTTTTT. This chain joins TRBV19 and TRBJ1-4; D is perhaps TRBD1 (5 bases). V was clipped by 3 bases and J by 3 bases, with 17 bases between them. CDR3 length: 17 amino acids. Germline V gene sequence: CDR1 LNHDA, CDR2 SQIVND (reference sequence).